Below, 21 T cell receptor beta chains from the same sample are listed, as sequenced in a study of a mutant IDH1 vaccine in newly diagnosed glioma. Their cognate antigens are unknown. TCRdb's copy holds only in-frame clones and misses some; the assay was immunoSEQ multiplex PCR. Of 58,000 or so clones in the sample, around 86% were seen once. The time point: week 47, end of study. The vaccine gave 300 ug of a 20-mer mutant IDH1 peptide subcutaneously per dose. This specimen consisted of PBMCs, obtained from a glioma patient whose treatment included an IDH1 peptide vaccine. These receptors originate from a woman aged 50 to 65 with glioma.

The rearrangement uses TRBV7-9 and TRBJ1-5; TRBD1 matches 9 bases. V was pared by 3 bases and J by 6 bases, with 3 bases of the junction left unmatched. The CDR3 has 14 residues. Germline V gene data show CDR1 as SEHNR and CDR2 as FQNEAQ (reference sequence). The DNA of the CDR3 is TGTGCCAGCAGCTTCGAGACAGGGGGTCAGCCCCAGCATTTT. It translates to CASSFETGGQPQHF.

The chain recombines TRBV2 with TRBJ2-7, with 9 bases fitting TRBD1. The CDR3 totals 13 residues. The germline gives CDR1 SNHLY, CDR2 FYNNEI. The junction had 2 bases not matched to a gene; V was cut back by 6 bases and J by 2 bases. CDR3 nucleotides: TGTGCCAGCAGCTGGGACAGGGCCTACGAGCAGTACTTC. The encoded protein is CASSWDRAYEQYF.

The chain is built from TRBV27 and TRBJ2-3; possibly TRBD1 for D (5 bases). V was pared by 5 bases and J by 2 bases, with 11 bases between. The CDR3 contains 14 residues. Germline V CDR1 and CDR2: MNHEY, SMNVEV (reference sequence). The CDR3 sequence: CASSQRGHTDTQYF. The CDR3 DNA sequence: TGTGCCAGCAGTCAAAGGGGTCACACAGATACGCAGTATTTT.

The chain joins TRBV7-8 to TRBJ1-2; TRBD1 might be the D (5 bases). The CDR3 consists of 15 residues. V lost 0 bases, J lost 2 bases, and 10 bases lay in between. Germline V lookup: CDR1 SGHVS, CDR2 FQNEAQ. This chain's CDR3 is CASSLAGGTNYGYTF. The DNA of the CDR3 is TGTGCCAGCAGCTTAGCTGGGGGGACCAACTATGGCTACACCTTC. The full variable domain, its missing parts supplied by reference TRBV7-8 and TRBJ1-2, is GAGVSQSPRYKVAKRGQDVALRCDPISGHVSLFWYQQALGQGPEFLTYFQNEAQLDKSGLPSDRFFAERPEGSVSTLKIQRTQQEDSAVYLCASSLAGGTNYGYTFGSGTRLTVV.

The rearrangement joins TRBV5-1 to TRBJ1-2; TRBD1 aligns across 10 bases. Germline-derived CDR1 and CDR2 are SGHRS and YFSETQ. Trimming cost V 0 bases and J 4 bases; bases outside gene matches: 6. The CDR3 is 16 residues long. The CDR3, as DNA: TGCGCCAGCAGCTTGGAGGGACAGGGGAGAGGCTATGGCTACACCTTC. This sequence encodes CASSLEGQGRGYGYTF.

The J gene is TRBJ2-1, the V gene TRBV7-9, with TRBD1 identical over 9 bases. CDR1 and CDR2 from the germline V gene are SEHNR and FQNEAQ (reference sequence). Unmatched junction bases numbered 6, after V lost 8 bases and J lost 7 bases. This CDR3 spans 13 amino acids. Here the CDR3 reads CASGDRVGNEQFF. In DNA form, the CDR3 reads TGTGCCAGCGGGGACAGGGTGGGAAATGAGCAGTTCTTC.

The chain is built from TRBV6-1 and TRBJ2-3, with 7 bases aligning to TRBD2. This CDR3 has 14 amino acids. Germline V gene data show CDR1 as MNHNS and CDR2 as SASEGT. Trimming cost V 7 bases and J 7 bases; bases outside gene matches: 11. The CDR3 sequence: CASTVGLVSYTQYF. CDR3 DNA sequence: TGTGCCAGCACAGTCGGACTAGTATCGTATACGCAGTATTTT.

V is TRBV30 and J is TRBJ2-7; TRBD1 matches 7 bases. CDR1 is GTSNPN, CDR2 SVGIG, per germline (reference sequence). After removal of 6 bases from V and 0 bases from J, the junction contained 5 bases not matched to a gene. The CDR3 covers 13 residues. CDR3 sequence (DNA): TGTGCCTGCCACAGGGGCCCCTCCTACGAGCAGTACTTC. Protein sequence: CACHRGPSYEQYF.

The rearrangement uses TRBV6-6 and TRBJ1-1; D unclear. The germline gives CDR1 MNHNY, CDR2 SVGAGI (reference sequence). V was pared by 10 bases and J by 0 bases, with 18 bases between. The CDR3 is made up of 15 amino acids. CDR3 residues: CATLDSEIMNTEAFF. In DNA, the CDR3 is TGTGCCACCTTGGATTCGGAGATCATGAACACTGAAGCTTTCTTT.

The chain combines TRBV7-9 with TRBJ2-7, with a tentative D call TRBD2 (6 bases). This CDR3 has 15 amino acids. V was shortened by 7 bases and J by 1 base, with 17 bases between the two germline ends. Germline assignment: CDR1 SEHNR and CDR2 FQNEAQ (reference sequence). The DNA for the CDR3 is TGTGCCAGCATGCTGGAGGGGACCCCTTCCTACGAGCAGTACTTC. Translated, it gives CASMLEGTPSYEQYF. Filled out from reference TRBV7-9 and TRBJ2-7, the complete variable domain reads DTGVSQNPRHKITKRGQNVTFRCDPISEHNRLYWYRQTLGQGPEFLTYFQNEAQLEKSRLLSDRFSAERPKGSFSTLEIQRTEQGDSAMYLCASMLEGTPSYEQYFGPGTRLTVT.

This chain links TRBV29-1 with TRBJ1-5; unclear D gene. There are 10 residues in the CDR3. Looked up from germline, CDR1 is SQVTM and CDR2 is ANQGSEA. V lost 4 bases and J 6 bases, leaving 4 bases between the germline ends. CDR3 sequence: CSVGGQPQHF. CDR3 DNA sequence: TGCAGCGTTGGCGGTCAGCCCCAGCATTTT.

The chain employs TRBV27 and TRBJ1-1; D remains ambiguous. Germline V CDR1 and CDR2: MNHEY, SMNVEV (reference sequence). Trimming left V 2 bases short and J 0 bases short, with 7 bases between. The CDR3 has 14 amino acids. In DNA, the CDR3 is TGTGCCAGCAGTTTACGCGCGCTGAACACTGAAGCTTTCTTT. Its translation: CASSLRALNTEAFF.

The gene calls are TRBV18 and TRBJ1-5, with D unclear. Germline lookup yields CDR1 KGHSH and CDR2 LQKENI. The CDR3 runs to 15 residues. With 5 bases removed from V and 4 bases from J, the gap between germline ends came to 15 bases. The DNA for the CDR3 is TGTGCCAGCTCATCGGACCCGGGAGTAAATCAGCCCCAGCATTTT. Translating it yields CASSSDPGVNQPQHF.

The gene calls are TRBV30 and TRBJ1-2, with D tentatively TRBD1 (6 bases). CDR1 is GTSNPN, CDR2 SVGIG, per germline (reference sequence). The CDR3 consists of 13 residues. V lost 8 bases to trimming and J lost 7 bases, with 20 bases between them. CDR3 protein: CAGRGQGLGGYTF. The CDR3 DNA reads as TGTGCCGGTCGGGGGCAGGGGCTAGGTGGCTACACCTTC.

This sequence joins TRBV18 and TRBJ1-6; 7 bases agree with TRBD1. J was trimmed by 7 bases and V by 0 bases; bases with no gene match: 6. This CDR3 is built from 16 residues. The germline V gene has CDR1 KGHSH and CDR2 LQKENI. CDR3 sequence reads: CASSPPGTDRNSPLHF. CDR3 bases: TGTGCCAGCTCACCACCTGGGACAGACAGAAATTCACCCCTCCACTTT.

This chain joins TRBV5-1 and TRBJ2-2; TRBD2 matches at 8 bases. Looked up from germline, CDR1 is SGHRS and CDR2 is YFSETQ. This CDR3 has 15 residues. V gave up 4 bases and J gave up 4 bases; unmatched junction bases: 6. The CDR3 coding sequence is TGCGCCAGCAGCCCGGGGGGGGCGTTCACCGGGGAGCTGTTTTTT. Translating gives CASSPGGAFTGELFF. The variable domain in full, with the rest retrieved from reference TRBV5-1 and TRBJ2-2, is KAGVTQTPRYLIKTRGQQVTLSCSPISGHRSVSWYQQTPGQGLQFLFEYFSETQRNKGNFPGRFSGRQFSNSRSEMNVSTLELGDSALYLCASSPGGAFTGELFFGEGSRLTVL.

The V and J genes are TRBV5-1 and TRBJ2-5; weak D call: TRBD2 (7 bases). The CDR3 covers 14 residues. V lost 1 base and J lost 5, with 12 bases in between. CDR1 is SGHRS and CDR2 is YFSETQ in the germline V gene. CDR3 nucleotide sequence: TGCGCCAGCAGCTTGCGGGGGGCCGGGGAGACCCAGTACTTC. This translates into CASSLRGAGETQYF.

The chain recombines TRBV6-6 with TRBJ1-5; no reliable D call. The CDR3 loop spans 13 amino acids. CDR1 MNHNY and CDR2 SVGAGI come from the germline V gene (reference sequence). V was trimmed by 7 bases and J by 2 bases, leaving 9 bases between them. The CDR3 region has the DNA TGTGCCAGCACAAGGGTCGGCAATCAGCCCCAGCATTTT. Protein product: CASTRVGNQPQHF.

This chain joins TRBV5-8 and TRBJ1-2, with D unclear. The V end was cut by 1 base, the J end by 0 bases, with 10 bases between. This CDR3 spans 15 amino acids. CDR1 and CDR2 from the germline V gene are SGHTS and YDEGEE. CDR3 nucleotide sequence: TGTGCCAGCAGCTTGAAACACCTCGCTAACTATGGCTACACCTTC. Residues: CASSLKHLANYGYTF.

This clone occurred once. This chain uses TRBV18 with TRBJ2-5; D perhaps matches TRBD1 (6 bases). V lost 6 bases to trimming and J lost 1 base, with 15 bases between them. The CDR3 spans 15 residues. Germline CDR1 KGHSH, CDR2 LQKENI. The CDR3 loop is CASSPDTGFQETQYF. Here the CDR3 DNA reads TGTGCCAGCTCGCCAGATACAGGGTTCCAAGAGACCCAGTACTTC.

The V and J genes are TRBV5-1 and TRBJ2-4; a weak D match, TRBD2 (6 bases). The CDR3 consists of 13 residues. Per germline, CDR1 SGHRS and CDR2 YFSETQ. V was pared by 0 bases and J by 8 bases, with 9 bases between. CDR3 loop: CASSLEEGDIQYF. The DNA of the CDR3 is TGCGCCAGCAGCTTGGAGGAGGGAGACATTCAGTACTTC.